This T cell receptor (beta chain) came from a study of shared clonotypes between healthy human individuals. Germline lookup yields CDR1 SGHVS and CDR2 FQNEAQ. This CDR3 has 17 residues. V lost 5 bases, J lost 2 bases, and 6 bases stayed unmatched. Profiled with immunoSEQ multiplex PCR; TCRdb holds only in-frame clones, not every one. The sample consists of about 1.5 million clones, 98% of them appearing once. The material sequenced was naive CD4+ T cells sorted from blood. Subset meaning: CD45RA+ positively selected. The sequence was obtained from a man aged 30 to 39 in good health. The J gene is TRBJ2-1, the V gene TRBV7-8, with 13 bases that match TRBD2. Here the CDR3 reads CASSVGLAGVAYNEQFF. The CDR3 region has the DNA TGTGCCAGCAGCGTCGGACTAGCGGGAGTCGCCTACAATGAGCAGTTCTTC.